The T cell receptor (beta chain) under discussion was sequenced for a study of cytomegalovirus exposure and HLA in healthy donors. Overall study: According to later analysis, the same platform produced the 120 or so validation and 666 first-cohort repertoires.

The CDR3 consists of 14 residues. Germline CDR1 reads SEHNR; CDR2 reads FQNEAQ (reference sequence). V lost 4 bases to trimming and J lost 2 bases, with 9 bases between them. Repertoires were generated with immunoSEQ multiplex PCR, while TCRdb's copy carries only in-frame clones and drops some. The sample has hundreds of thousands of clones, around 85% seen once. Findings and limits, study-wide: Testing in vitro showed a few CMV-associated chains specific for CMV antigens.

On this clone itself: The antigen is undetermined.

Input material: PBMCs. The receptor comes from a woman in her twenties or thirties in good health and CMV-seropositive. This chain links TRBV7-9 with TRBJ1-3; D ambiguous. The CDR3 bases are TGTGCCAGCAGCTCCGGGATTGCTGGAAACACCATATATTTT. This gives the protein CASSSGIAGNTIYF.